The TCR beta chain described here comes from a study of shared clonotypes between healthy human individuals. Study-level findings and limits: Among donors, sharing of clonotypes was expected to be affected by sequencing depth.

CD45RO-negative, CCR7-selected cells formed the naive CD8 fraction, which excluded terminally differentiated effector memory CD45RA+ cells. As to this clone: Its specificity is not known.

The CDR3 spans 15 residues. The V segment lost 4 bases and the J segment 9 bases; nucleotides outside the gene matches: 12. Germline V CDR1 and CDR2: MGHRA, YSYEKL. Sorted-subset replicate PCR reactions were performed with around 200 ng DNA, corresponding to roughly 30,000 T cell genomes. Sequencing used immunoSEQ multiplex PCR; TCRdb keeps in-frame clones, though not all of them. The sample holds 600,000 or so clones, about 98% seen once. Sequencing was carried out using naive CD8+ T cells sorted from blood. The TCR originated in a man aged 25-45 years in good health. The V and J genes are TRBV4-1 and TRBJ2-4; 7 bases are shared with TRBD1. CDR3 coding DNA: TGCGCCAGCAGCCGCCACCCCGGGACAGTGGGCATTCAGTACTTC. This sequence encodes CASSRHPGTVGIQYF.